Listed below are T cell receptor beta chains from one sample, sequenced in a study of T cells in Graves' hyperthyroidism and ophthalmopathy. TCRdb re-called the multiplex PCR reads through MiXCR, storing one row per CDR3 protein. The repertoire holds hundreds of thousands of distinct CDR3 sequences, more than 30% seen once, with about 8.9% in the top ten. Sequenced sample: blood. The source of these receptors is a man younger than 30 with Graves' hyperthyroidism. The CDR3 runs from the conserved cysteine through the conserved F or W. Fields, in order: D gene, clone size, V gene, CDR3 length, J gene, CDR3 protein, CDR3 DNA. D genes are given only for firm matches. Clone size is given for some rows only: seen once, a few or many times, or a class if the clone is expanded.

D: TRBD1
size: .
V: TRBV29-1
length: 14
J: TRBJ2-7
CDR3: CSVRTGAGAYEQYF
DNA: TGCAGCGTCCGGACAGGGGCCGGAGCCTACGAGCAGTACTTC

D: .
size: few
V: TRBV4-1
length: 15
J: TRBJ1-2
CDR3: CASSQDLGQGHGYTF
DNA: TGCGCCAGCAGCCAAGATCTTGGGCAGGGGCATGGCTACACCTTC

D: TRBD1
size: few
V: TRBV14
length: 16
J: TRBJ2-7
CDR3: CASSQDTGAFSYEQYF
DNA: TGTGCCAGCAGCCAAGATACAGGGGCCTTCTCCTACGAGCAGTACTTC

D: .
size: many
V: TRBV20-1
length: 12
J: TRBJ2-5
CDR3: CSARQGGETQYF
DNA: TGCAGTGCTAGACAGGGAGGAGAGACCCAGTACTTC

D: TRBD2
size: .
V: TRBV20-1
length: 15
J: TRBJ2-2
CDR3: CSAKLPLAGGGELFF
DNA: TGCAGTGCTAAATTACCCCTAGCGGGAGGCGGGGAGCTGTTTTTT

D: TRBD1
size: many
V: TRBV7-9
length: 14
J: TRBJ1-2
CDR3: CASSVAGQKEGYTF
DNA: TGTGCCAGCAGCGTCGCGGGACAGAAGGAGGGCTACACCTTC

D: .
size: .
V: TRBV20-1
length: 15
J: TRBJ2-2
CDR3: CSAATQLPNTGELFF
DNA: TGCAGTGCTGCCACCCAACTTCCGAACACCGGGGAGCTGTTTTTT

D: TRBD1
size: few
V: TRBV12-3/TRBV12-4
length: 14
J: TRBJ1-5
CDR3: CASSSTGAYRPQHF
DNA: TGTGCCAGCAGCTCGACAGGGGCGTATCGGCCCCAGCATTTT

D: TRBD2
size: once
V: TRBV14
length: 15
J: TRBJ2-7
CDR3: CASSRSGGLIHEQYF
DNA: TGTGCCAGCAGTCGGAGCGGGGGCCTTATCCACGAGCAGTACTTC

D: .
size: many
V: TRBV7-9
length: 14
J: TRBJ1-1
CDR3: CASSLEVLNTEAFF
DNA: TGTGCCAGCAGCTTGGAGGTTTTGAACACTGAAGCTTTCTTT

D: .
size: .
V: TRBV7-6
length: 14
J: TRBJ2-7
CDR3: CASSPGHLFYEQYF
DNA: TGTGCCAGCAGCCCGGGACATCTATTCTACGAGCAGTACTTC

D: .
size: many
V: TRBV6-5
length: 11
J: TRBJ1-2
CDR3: CASSALGGYTF
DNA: TGTGCCAGCAGTGCATTAGGTGGCTACACCTTC

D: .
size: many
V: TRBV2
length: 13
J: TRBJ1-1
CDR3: CASRNTLNTEAFF
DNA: TGTGCCAGTAGGAATACTTTGAACACTGAAGCTTTCTTT

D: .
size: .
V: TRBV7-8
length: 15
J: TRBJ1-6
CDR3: CASTLWGPGYSPLHF
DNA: TGTGCCAGCACCTTGTGGGGGCCGGGCTATTCACCCCTCCACTTT

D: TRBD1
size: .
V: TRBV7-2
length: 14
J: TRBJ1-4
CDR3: CASSTRQGREKLFF
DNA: TGTGCCAGCAGCACACGACAGGGGCGGGAAAAACTGTTTTTT

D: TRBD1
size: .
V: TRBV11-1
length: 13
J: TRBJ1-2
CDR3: CASSFPGQDGNTF
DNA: TGTGCCAGCAGCTTTCCGGGACAGGATGGAAACACCTTC

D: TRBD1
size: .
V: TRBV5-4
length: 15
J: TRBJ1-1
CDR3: CASSPGREGATEAFF
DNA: TGCGCCAGCAGCCCAGGGAGAGAGGGGGCCACTGAAGCTTTCTTT

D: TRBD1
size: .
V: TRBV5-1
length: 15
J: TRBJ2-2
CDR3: CASSARQGNTGELFF
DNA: TGCGCCAGCAGCGCCCGACAGGGAAACACCGGGGAGCTGTTTTTT

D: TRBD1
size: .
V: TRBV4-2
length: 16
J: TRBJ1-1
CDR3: CASSQGKTGGETEAFF
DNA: TGTGCCAGCAGCCAAGGCAAGACAGGGGGCGAAACTGAAGCTTTCTTT

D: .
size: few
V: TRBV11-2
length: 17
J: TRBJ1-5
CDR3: CASSSGLPPGPGQPQHF
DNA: TGTGCCAGCAGCTCAGGCCTCCCGCCGGGGCCCGGGCAGCCCCAGCATTTT

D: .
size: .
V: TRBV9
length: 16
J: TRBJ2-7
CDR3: CASSGYSRDGGYEQYF
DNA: TGTGCCAGCAGCGGCTATAGCCGGGACGGAGGCTACGAGCAGTACTTC

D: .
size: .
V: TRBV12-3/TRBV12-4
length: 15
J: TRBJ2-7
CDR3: CASSLDGGVLSEQYF
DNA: TGTGCCAGCAGTTTAGACGGGGGAGTTCTCTCCGAGCAGTACTTC

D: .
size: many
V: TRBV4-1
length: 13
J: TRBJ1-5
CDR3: CASSLGLTQPQHF
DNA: TGCGCCAGCAGCCTTGGACTTACTCAGCCCCAGCATTTT

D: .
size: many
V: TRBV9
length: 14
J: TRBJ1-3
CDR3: CASSVVGEGNTIYF
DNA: TGTGCCAGCAGCGTAGTTGGGGAGGGAAACACCATATATTTT

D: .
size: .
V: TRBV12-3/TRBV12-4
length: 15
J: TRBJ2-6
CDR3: CASSFTAGGANVLTF
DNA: TGTGCCAGCAGTTTTACGGCGGGTGGGGCCAACGTCCTGACTTTC

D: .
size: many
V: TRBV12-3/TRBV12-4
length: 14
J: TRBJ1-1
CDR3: CASSFRGRETEAFF
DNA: TGTGCCAGCAGTTTCCGAGGGCGCGAAACTGAAGCTTTCTTT

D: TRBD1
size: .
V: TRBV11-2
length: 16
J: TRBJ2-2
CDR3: CASSVLQGKSTGELFF
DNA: TGTGCCAGCAGCGTCCTACAGGGGAAAAGCACCGGGGAGCTGTTTTTT

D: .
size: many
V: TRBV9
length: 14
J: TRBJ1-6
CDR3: CASSVEGESSPLHF
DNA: TGTGCCAGCAGCGTAGAGGGTGAGAGCTCACCCCTCCACTTT

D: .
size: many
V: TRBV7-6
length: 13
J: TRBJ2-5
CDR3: CASSLRAGETQYF
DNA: TGTGCCAGCAGCTTAAGGGCCGGGGAGACCCAGTACTTC